The 23 T cell receptor beta chains presented below share a single source sample, sequenced in a study of control samples from healthy donors and cancer patients. The data were produced by immunoSEQ multiplex PCR, yet TCRdb's version contains in-frame clones alone and is incomplete. In the table there are about 83,000 clones, 91% of which are singletons. The sample was blood. The receptor set was obtained from a man aged 25-40 years in good health.

This chain uses TRBV6-5 with TRBJ2-1; D is perhaps TRBD2 (7 bases). This CDR3 contains 15 residues. V dropped 0 bases and J dropped 8 bases, with 14 bases sitting between them. CDR1 and CDR2 (germline): MNHEY, SVGAGI. For the CDR3, the DNA is TGTGCCAGCAGTTACTCGAGGGGGAGGGGGGATGAGCAGTTCTTC. Its protein is CASSYSRGRGDEQFF.

The sample holds a few counts of this clone. The chain combines TRBV7-9 with TRBJ1-2; the D gene is possibly TRBD1 (6 bases). Germline V gene data show CDR1 as SEHNR and CDR2 as FQNEAQ (reference sequence). With 6 bases removed from V and 3 bases from J, the gap between germline ends came to 11 bases. This CDR3 spans 13 amino acids. CDR3 sequence (DNA): TGTGCCAGCAGATCACAGGGCGACTATGGCTACACCTTC. Its translation: CASRSQGDYGYTF. The full variable domain, completed using reference TRBV7-9 and TRBJ1-2, is DTGVSQNPRHKITKRGQNVTFRCDPISEHNRLYWYRQTLGQGPEFLTYFQNEAQLEKSRLLSDRFSAERPKGSFSTLEIQRTEQGDSAMYLCASRSQGDYGYTFGSGTRLTVV.

V and J are TRBV28 and TRBJ1-5, with D possibly matching TRBD1 (6 bases). The CDR3 loop spans 16 amino acids. The germline V gene encodes CDR1 MDHEN and CDR2 SYDVKM. The V and J ends lost 5 bases and 1 base respectively, with 15 bases between them. CDR3 DNA sequence: TGTGCCAGCAGTGCCCGAAAGGGGGTGAGCAATCAGCCCCAGCATTTT. It specifies CASSARKGVSNQPQHF.

V and J are TRBV1 and TRBJ2-5. TRBV1 is shown as a pseudogene. This CDR3 spans 15 amino acids. The CDR3 here is CTSPSEPTFQETQYF. As DNA, the CDR3 is TGCACCAGCCCCAGTGAGCCCACTTTCCAAGAGACCCAGTACTTC.

In DNA form, the CDR3 reads TGTGCCAGCAGCCAAGATAAGGGGAGAAGAGGCTACACCTTC. This encodes CASSQDKGRRGYTF. This chain connects TRBV4-2 to TRBJ1-2; D perhaps matches TRBD1 (5 bases). The CDR3 is 14 amino acids. The germline CDR1 and CDR2 sequences are LGHNA and YNFKEQ. V dropped 0 bases and J dropped 8 bases, with 13 bases sitting between them.

The chain uses TRBV6-5 and TRBJ1-1, with D possibly matching TRBD1 (5 bases). The CDR3 runs 14 residues. The V and J ends lost 4 bases and 1 base respectively, with 10 bases between them. CDR1 MNHEY and CDR2 SVGAGI come from the germline V gene. This CDR3 is CASSSPTANTEAFF. In DNA, the CDR3 is TGTGCCAGCAGTTCTCCGACAGCGAACACTGAAGCTTTCTTT.

This clone was counted a single time. This chain connects TRBV9 to TRBJ2-7; tentatively, D is TRBD1 (5 bases). Germline loops: CDR1 SGDLS, CDR2 YYNGEE. V lost 0 bases, J lost 0 bases, and 10 bases lay in between. This CDR3 contains 15 residues. This CDR3 is CASSVDGAISYEQYF. The CDR3 nucleotides are TGTGCCAGCAGCGTAGATGGGGCTATCTCCTACGAGCAGTACTTC. The full variable domain, rest sourced from reference TRBV9 and TRBJ2-7, is DSGVTQTPKHLITATGQRVTLRCSPRSGDLSVYWYQQSLDQGLQFLIQYYNGEERAKGNILERFSAQQFPDLHSELNLSSLELGDSALYFCASSVDGAISYEQYFGPGTRLTVT.

The J gene is TRBJ2-7, the V gene TRBV7-9; 14 bases are shared with TRBD2. This CDR3 comprises 16 residues. The V segment lost 5 bases and the J segment 1 base; nucleotides outside the gene matches: 4. Germline assignment: CDR1 SEHNR and CDR2 FQNEAQ (reference sequence). CDR3 amino acids: CASSTGLAGGSYEQYF. CDR3 coding DNA: TGTGCCAGCAGCACCGGACTAGCGGGAGGATCCTACGAGCAGTACTTC.

This chain connects TRBV24-1 to TRBJ1-1, with 8 bases aligning to TRBD1. Germline loops: CDR1 KGHDR, CDR2 SFDVKD. CDR3 length: 15 residues. V was clipped by 4 bases and J by 5 bases; unmatched bases: 8. The CDR3 nucleotides read TGTGCCACCAGTGACGCAGGGGGCGGGGGGACTGAAGCTTTCTTT. This codes for CATSDAGGGGTEAFF.

The V gene is TRBV7-9, the J gene TRBJ1-1, with D possibly being TRBD1 (6 bases). The CDR3 totals 14 residues. In germline, CDR1 is SEHNR, CDR2 FQNEAQ (reference sequence). Trimming pared 5 bases from V and 1 base from J, leaving 11 bases between. The chain's CDR3 is CASSRTGSNTEAFF. CDR3 nucleotides: TGTGCCAGCAGCCGTACAGGGTCGAACACTGAAGCTTTCTTT.

The chain is built from TRBV28 and TRBJ1-2, with TRBD1 matching over 9 bases. Trimming at V came to 7 bases and at J to 7 bases, leaving 7 bases not matched to a gene. CDR1 MDHEN and CDR2 SYDVKM come from the germline V gene. CDR3 length: 13 residues. The CDR3 here is CASTGQGERGYTF. As DNA, the CDR3 is TGTGCCAGCACGGGACAGGGTGAGCGTGGCTACACCTTC.

The rearrangement joins TRBV6-2 or TRBV6-3 to TRBJ2-7; no firm D call. V lost 5 bases and J lost 0, with 8 bases in between. The germline CDR1 and CDR2 sequences are MNHEY and SVGEGT. The CDR3 has 13 residues. The CDR3 is CASSVGDSYEQYF. The DNA for the CDR3 is TGTGCCAGCAGTGTTGGAGACTCCTACGAGCAGTACTTC.

This clone was recorded only once. This chain joins TRBV28 and TRBJ1-3; TRBD1 agrees at 7 bases. This CDR3 is built from 18 residues. The V and J ends lost 10 bases and 3 bases, in that order; junction bases with no gene match: 21. CDR1 MDHEN and CDR2 SYDVKM come from the germline V gene. The CDR3 DNA sequence: TGTGCCACCTTGGGAGTCTACACAGGGGTCGAAAGTGGAAACACCATATATTTT. This gives the protein CATLGVYTGVESGNTIYF.

The V gene is TRBV4-1, the J gene TRBJ2-1, with 8 bases matching TRBD2. The CDR3 sequence is 16 residues long. With 4 bases clipped from V and 8 bases from J, the junction kept 13 bases outside the gene matches. Germline V gene sequence: CDR1 MGHRA, CDR2 YSYEKL. The CDR3 loop reads CASSRAGTRGFDEQFF. CDR3 DNA sequence: TGCGCCAGCAGCCGAGCCGGGACTAGGGGTTTCGATGAGCAGTTCTTC.

This chain joins TRBV6-5 and TRBJ1-2, with a possible D match to TRBD1 (6 bases). CDR1 and CDR2 (germline): MNHEY, SVGAGI. The V end was cut by 6 bases, the J end by 4 bases, with 15 bases between. CDR3 length: 14 residues. The CDR3: CASSRTEVGYGYTF. The CDR3, as DNA: TGTGCCAGCAGCCGGACAGAAGTTGGCTATGGCTACACCTTC.

J is TRBJ1-1 and V is TRBV7-3, with no clear D. In germline, CDR1 is SGHTA, CDR2 FQGTGA. Deletions cut 3 bases from V and 1 base from J, with 9 bases between. The CDR3 runs to 14 residues. The CDR3 region has the DNA TGTGCCAGCAGCTTTCAGGCCTCGAACACTGAAGCTTTCTTT. This sequence encodes CASSFQASNTEAFF.

This chain joins TRBV7-2 and TRBJ2-7; TRBD2 matches at 9 bases. Per the germline V gene, CDR1 is SGHTA and CDR2 is FQGNSA. The CDR3 extends over 15 amino acids. The V gene end was trimmed by 6 bases and the J gene end by 3 bases; junction bases not matched to a gene: 9. In DNA form, the CDR3 reads TGTGCCAGCAGGGAATACGGTAGCGGGGGCTACGAGCAGTACTTC. Translated: CASREYGSGGYEQYF. The variable domain in full, with the rest retrieved from reference TRBV7-2 and TRBJ2-7, is GAGVSQSPSNKVTEKGKDVELRCDPISGHTALYWYRQSLGQGLEFLIYFQGNSAPDKSGLPSDRFSAERTGGSVSTLTIQRTQQEDSAVYLCASREYGSGGYEQYFGPGTRLTVT.

The rearrangement joins TRBV7-9 to TRBJ2-2; D unclear. Germline V gene sequence: CDR1 SEHNR, CDR2 FQNEAQ (reference sequence). This CDR3 region has 16 residues. The V end was cut by 0 bases, the J end by 2 bases, with 10 bases between. The CDR3 reads CASSLASAANTGELFF. The CDR3 DNA follows: TGTGCCAGCAGCTTAGCTTCGGCGGCTAACACCGGGGAGCTGTTTTTT.

CDR3 loop: CASKRGLGQPQHF. As DNA, the CDR3 is TGTGCCAGCAAACGGGGATTGGGTCAGCCCCAGCATTTT. The rearrangement joins TRBV7-2 to TRBJ1-5; D is unresolved. This CDR3 spans 13 amino acids. The V gene's germline CDR1 is SGHTA and CDR2 FQGNSA. V was trimmed by 7 bases and J by 6 bases, leaving 13 bases between them.

The sample holds a few counts of this clone. The V and J genes are TRBV7-9 and TRBJ1-2; D is ambiguous. The germline V gene encodes CDR1 SEHNR and CDR2 FQNEAQ (reference sequence). This CDR3 is built from 12 residues. V was clipped by 3 bases and J by 9 bases, with 11 bases between them. The CDR3 spells CASSFGGSRYTF. The DNA of the CDR3 is TGTGCCAGCAGCTTTGGTGGTTCTCGCTACACCTTC.

The J gene is TRBJ2-7, the V gene TRBV5-1, with unresolved D. Per germline, CDR1 SGHRS and CDR2 YFSETQ. V dropped 1 base and J dropped 3 bases, with 11 bases sitting between them. The CDR3 sequence is 14 residues long. This chain's CDR3 is CASSLLGKLYEQYF. In DNA form, the CDR3 reads TGCGCCAGCAGCTTGCTGGGGAAACTCTACGAGCAGTACTTC. The variable domain in full, completed from reference TRBV5-1 and TRBJ2-7, reads KAGVTQTPRYLIKTRGQQVTLSCSPISGHRSVSWYQQTPGQGLQFLFEYFSETQRNKGNFPGRFSGRQFSNSRSEMNVSTLELGDSALYLCASSLLGKLYEQYFGPGTRLTVT.

The chain is built from TRBV5-1 and TRBJ2-3; the match to TRBD2 covers 7 bases. The germline CDR1 and CDR2 sequences are SGHRS and YFSETQ. The CDR3 sequence is 15 residues long. V was clipped by 4 bases and J by 1 base; unmatched bases: 6. The CDR3 bases are TGCGCCAGCAGCGTTCCTAGCGGAGGCACAGATACGCAGTATTTT. It yields the protein CASSVPSGGTDTQYF. The full variable domain, its missing parts supplied by reference TRBV5-1 and TRBJ2-3, is KAGVTQTPRYLIKTRGQQVTLSCSPISGHRSVSWYQQTPGQGLQFLFEYFSETQRNKGNFPGRFSGRQFSNSRSEMNVSTLELGDSALYLCASSVPSGGTDTQYFGPGTRLTVL.

The V and J genes are TRBV12-5 and TRBJ1-5; D is unresolved. Germline V gene lookup returns CDR1 LGHNT and CDR2 FRNRAP. V lost 2 bases and J lost 5, with 1 base in between. This CDR3 has 11 residues. The DNA for the CDR3 is TGTGCTAGTGGTTTGCATCAGCCCCAGCATTTT. It specifies CASGLHQPQHF.